This is a list of T cell receptor beta chains from one sample in a study of blood T cell repertoires in COVID-19. TCRdb's copy holds only in-frame clones and misses some; the assay was immunoSEQ multiplex PCR. The sample carries about 190,000 clones, 65% to 85% recorded once. Material for sequencing was PBMCs or T cells enriched from blood (not recorded which). These receptors all come from a woman between 25 and 40 years old who had been exposed to COVID-19. Each CDR3 is given with its conserved first and last residue. A D gene is named only where the DNA matches it firmly. Rows may omit the clone size; those that give it use once, few, many or a size class.

TGTGCCAGCAGCCCCGTTCCCTACAATGAGCAGTTCTTC,CASSPVPYNEQFF,TRBJ2-1,.,.,TRBV7-9
TGCGCCAGCAGCTTGGCGAGGGAGGGCACTGAAGCTTTCTTT,CASSLAREGTEAFF,TRBJ1-1,.,.,TRBV5-1
TGTGCCAGCAGCGTAGGGAGGCAAGCGAGCTCCTACAATGAGCAGTTCTTC,CASSVGRQASSYNEQFF,TRBJ2-1,.,.,TRBV9
TGCAGCGTTGATACTAGCGGGGGGGCCGAGCAGTACTTC,CSVDTSGGAEQYF,TRBJ2-7,TRBD2,.,TRBV29-1
TGTGCCAGCAGCTTGACACAGGGGATCTATGGCTACACCTTC,CASSLTQGIYGYTF,TRBJ1-2,TRBD1,.,TRBV13
TGTGCCAGCAGCCTCGGCAGGGACACTGAAGCTTTCTTT,CASSLGRDTEAFF,TRBJ1-1,.,.,TRBV6-5
TGTGCCACTTGGACTAGCGGATACGGGAATACGCAGTATTTT,CATWTSGYGNTQYF,TRBJ2-3,TRBD2,.,TRBV2
TGTGCCACCAGCAGAGATTTGACAGGGATTGATGGAAACACCATATATTTT,CATSRDLTGIDGNTIYF,TRBJ1-3,TRBD1,.,TRBV15
TGTGCCAGCAGCCACGCTCTAGCGGGGGGAACCTACGAGCAGTACTTC,CASSHALAGGTYEQYF,TRBJ2-7,TRBD2,.,TRBV3-1/TRBV3-2
TGTGCCAGCAGCGTATTAAGTTCGGGTGAAGCTTTCTTT,CASSVLSSGEAFF,TRBJ1-1,.,.,TRBV9
TGTGCCAGCAGTTGGGGCACGGACAACACTGAAGCTTTCTTT,CASSWGTDNTEAFF,TRBJ1-1,.,.,TRBV27
TGTGCCTGGAGTGCAGGGAATCAGCCCCAGCATTTT,CAWSAGNQPQHF,TRBJ1-5,.,.,TRBV30
TGTGCCAGCAGTGAAGCTTATATGCTGAGCCTTTCTAATGAGCAGTTCTTC,CASSEAYMLSLSNEQFF,TRBJ2-1,.,medium-sized,TRBV6-1
TGTGCCATCATGGGGGAGGGTTATGGCTACACCTTC,CAIMGEGYGYTF,TRBJ1-2,.,.,TRBV10-3
TGCGCCAGCTTTGCCAGGACAGGGGGTAACACTGAAGCTTTCTTT,CASFARTGGNTEAFF,TRBJ1-1,TRBD1,.,TRBV5-1
TGTGCCAGCTCCCGGGACAGACTCATGAACACTGAAGCTTTCTTT,CASSRDRLMNTEAFF,TRBJ1-1,TRBD1,.,TRBV6-5
TGTGCCAGTAGTTTCCGGGATGGGACCCTCCACTTT,CASSFRDGTLHF,TRBJ1-6,.,few,TRBV19
TGTGCCTGGAGTGTACGGGGGAATAGCAATCAGCCCCAGCATTTT,CAWSVRGNSNQPQHF,TRBJ1-5,.,.,TRBV30
TGTGCCAGCAGTGAACCGGGACTAGCGCCGTACGAGCAGTACTTC,CASSEPGLAPYEQYF,TRBJ2-7,TRBD2,.,TRBV6-1
TGTGCCAGTAGTATGACAGCTAGCACAGATACGCAGTATTTT,CASSMTASTDTQYF,TRBJ2-3,.,.,TRBV19
TGTGCCAGCAGCTTAGCTCTAGCGGGGGGCTTCGGCACAGATACGCAGTATTTT,CASSLALAGGFGTDTQYF,TRBJ2-3,TRBD2,.,TRBV11-2
TGTGCCAGCAGCCAAGCTGGGGCTAGCGGGGAAAATGAGCAGTTCTTC,CASSQAGASGENEQFF,TRBJ2-1,TRBD2,.,TRBV4-2
TGTGCCAGCAGTATAGACAGGGACAATGAGCAGTTCTTC,CASSIDRDNEQFF,TRBJ2-1,TRBD1,.,TRBV12-3/TRBV12-4
TGCAGCGTTGATCTCCGGTCCTCGGGCGAGCAGTACTTC,CSVDLRSSGEQYF,TRBJ2-7,.,.,TRBV29-1
TGTGCCAGCAGCCAAGACGAGGTGAGCTCTGGAAACACCATATATTTT,CASSQDEVSSGNTIYF,TRBJ1-3,.,.,TRBV3-1/TRBV3-2
TGTGCCAGCTCACCTCGACTAGCGGGGGAATCCTACGAGCAGTACTTC,CASSPRLAGESYEQYF,TRBJ2-7,TRBD2,.,TRBV18
TGCAGTGCTAGAGGCGGTTACGAGCAGTACTTC,CSARGGYEQYF,TRBJ2-7,.,.,TRBV20-1
TGTGCCAGCAGCCGAGGTCCCTACAGCAATCAGCCCCAGCATTTT,CASSRGPYSNQPQHF,TRBJ1-5,.,.,TRBV7-9
TGTGCCAGTAGTAGACAGGGGACCGGGGAGCTGTTTTTT,CASSRQGTGELFF,TRBJ2-2,TRBD1,.,TRBV19
TGTGCCAGCAGCCGGGAGAGCTCCTACGAGCAGTACTTC,CASSRESSYEQYF,TRBJ2-7,.,.,TRBV7-8
TGCGCCAGCAGCCAATCTCTTGCAGCTAACTATGGCTACACCTTC,CASSQSLAANYGYTF,TRBJ1-2,.,.,TRBV4-1
TGTGCCAGTAGTAGCGGGAGAGGCACTGAAGCTTTCTTT,CASSSGRGTEAFF,TRBJ1-1,.,few,TRBV19
TGTGCCAGCAGTGACGGGTACTCTGGAAACACCATATATTTT,CASSDGYSGNTIYF,TRBJ1-3,.,.,TRBV6-1
TGTGCTAGTGGTGCCCCGGGACTAGCGGGGGCGCTCACAGATACGCAGTATTTT,CASGAPGLAGALTDTQYF,TRBJ2-3,TRBD2,.,TRBV12-5
TGTGCCAGCAGCTTGTTGTGGACATCTAATCAGCCCCAGCATTTT,CASSLLWTSNQPQHF,TRBJ1-5,.,once,TRBV5-5
TGTGCCAGCAGCTTATGGGGCGGGGTTAAGGAGAACACTGAAGCTTTCTTT,CASSLWGGVKENTEAFF,TRBJ1-1,.,.,TRBV11-2
TGTGCCAGCAGTTACTCCCGGACAGCCCATAGCAATCAGCCCCAGCATTTT,CASSYSRTAHSNQPQHF,TRBJ1-5,.,.,TRBV6-2/TRBV6-3
TGTGCCAGCTCACCGAGCTCCTACGAGCAGTACTTC,CASSPSSYEQYF,TRBJ2-7,.,.,TRBV18
TGTGCCAGCACCAAGGATGACAGGTGGGGCAATCAGCCCCAGCATTTT,CASTKDDRWGNQPQHF,TRBJ1-5,.,.,TRBV7-9
TGTGCCAGCAGCCGCCGGGACAGGAAATCCCTCTTC,CASSRRDRKSLF,TRBJ2-1,TRBD1,.,TRBV14
TGTGCCACCAGCAGAGTGGCGGAGTACAATGAGCAGTTCTTC,CATSRVAEYNEQFF,TRBJ2-1,.,.,TRBV15
TGCAGCGTTGAATTCACTAGCGGGGGAGGTGGAGCCTACGAGCAGTACTTC,CSVEFTSGGGGAYEQYF,TRBJ2-7,TRBD2,.,TRBV29-1
TGTGCCACCAGCAGAGACTCGGGGGATACGCAGTATTTT,CATSRDSGDTQYF,TRBJ2-3,.,once,TRBV15
TGTGCCAGCAGCTTAGTGGCGGGTTACTACAATGAGCAGTTCTTC,CASSLVAGYYNEQFF,TRBJ2-1,.,.,TRBV11-2
TGTGCCAGCAGTGAAGCGCAACTAGCGGGAAAAGACGAGCAGTACTTC,CASSEAQLAGKDEQYF,TRBJ2-7,TRBD2,.,TRBV2
TGTGCCAGTAGTTCTTTCGATGAGCAGTTCTTC,CASSSFDEQFF,TRBJ2-1,.,.,TRBV19
TGCAGCGTTGAAGACCCAGCGCAGTTTGGCTACACCTTC,CSVEDPAQFGYTF,TRBJ1-2,.,.,TRBV29-1
TGTGCCAGCAGCTTAGATTTCGCGGGACCCTACGAGCAGTACTTC,CASSLDFAGPYEQYF,TRBJ2-7,.,.,TRBV11-2
TGTGCCAGCAGCTTGGGGACAGCGAACACTGAAGCTTTCTTT,CASSLGTANTEAFF,TRBJ1-1,.,.,TRBV5-4
TGCGCCAGCAGCTTTTGGGGTGGACAGGCTGCCACTGAAGCTTTCTTT,CASSFWGGQAATEAFF,TRBJ1-1,TRBD1,.,TRBV5-1
TGCAGCGCCGACACAGGGACGGATTCACCCCTCCACTTT,CSADTGTDSPLHF,TRBJ1-6,.,.,TRBV29-1
TGCGCCAGCAGCCATGACTACTCGAATGAGCAGTTCTTC,CASSHDYSNEQFF,TRBJ2-1,.,once,TRBV4-1